This TCR beta chain emerged from a study of B cell selection in AIRE deficiency. Study observations and caveats: Shared Treg sequences had shorter CDR3s, biased toward rearrangements with few non-templated insertions. Of 3,000 to 4,500 shared Treg TCRbeta sequences, 30% to 40% were healthy-only, approximately 9.7% patient-only. Patient Tconv and Treg cells showed healthy-like TCRBV usage, CDR3 length, diversity.

Note on this clone: Its antigen is still unknown.

Authors' data handling: Patients' Tregs yielded about 5.65x10^4 distinct TCRbeta sequences; donors' fewer than 100,000. Some clones are missing from TCRdb's copy, which holds only in-frame ones; the method was immunoSEQ multiplex PCR. V, J and clone size are those of that table, while D and trimming were read from the DNA. The sample holds 15,000 or so clones; 85% to 95% are singletons and the top ten take approximately 1%. The J segment lost 1 base and the V segment lost 6 bases, leaving 4 bases of the junction unmatched. The CDR3 consists of 15 residues. CDR1 and CDR2 (germline): MNHEY, SVGAGI. Regulatory T cells were sorted as CD4+CD25hiCD127low/negative.

This chain connects TRBV6-5 to TRBJ2-2, with 8 nucleotides matching TRBD1. This receptor was identified in a human donor with AIRE deficiency. The sequencing input was Tregs sorted from PBMCs. The CDR3: CASRPDRVNTGELFF. In nucleotides, the CDR3 is TGTGCCAGCAGGCCGGACAGGGTGAACACCGGGGAGCTGTTTTTT.